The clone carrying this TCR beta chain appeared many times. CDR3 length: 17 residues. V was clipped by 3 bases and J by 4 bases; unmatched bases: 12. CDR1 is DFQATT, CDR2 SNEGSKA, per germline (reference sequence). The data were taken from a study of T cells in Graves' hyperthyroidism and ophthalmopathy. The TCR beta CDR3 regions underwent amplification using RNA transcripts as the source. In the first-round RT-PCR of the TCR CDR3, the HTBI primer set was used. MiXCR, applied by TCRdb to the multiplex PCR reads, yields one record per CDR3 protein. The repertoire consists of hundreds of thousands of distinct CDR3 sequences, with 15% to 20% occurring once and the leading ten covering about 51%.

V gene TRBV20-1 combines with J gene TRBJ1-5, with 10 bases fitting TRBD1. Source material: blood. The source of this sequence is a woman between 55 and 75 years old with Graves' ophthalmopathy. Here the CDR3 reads CSASLRQGAVRNQPQHF. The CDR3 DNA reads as TGCAGTGCTAGTCTTCGACAGGGGGCGGTCCGGAATCAGCCCCAGCATTTT.